These 28 T cell receptor beta chains came from one sample sequenced in a study of T cell clonality in common variable immunodeficiency. TCRdb's table, derived via immunoSEQ multiplex PCR, lists solely in-frame clones and lacks some. The sample includes some 80,000 clones, none of them occurring once. Sequenced: peripheral blood mononuclear cells. These receptors all come from a person aged 18 to 75 in good health.

This clone was recorded at least ten times. The observed sequence ends 3 residues before the CDR3 terminus, with the missing tail filled in from the germline J gene. V usage is TRBV20-1 and J usage is TRBJ2-7, with unresolved D. Germline values: CDR1 DFQATT, CDR2 SNEGSKA (reference sequence). Trimming removed 3 bases at V and 5 bases at J, with 8 bases between. The CDR3 consists of 11 residues. CDR3 DNA (partial): TGCAGTGCTAGCCAACATAACGAG. Translating it yields CSASQHNE. The whole CDR3 protein reads CSASQHNEQYF.

With regard to this clone: The read ends 3 residues shy of where the CDR3 ends; the end is completed using the germline J gene. The chain recombines TRBV7-2 with TRBJ1-6; TRBD1 matches 7 bases. The CDR3 is 15 amino acids. The V and J ends lost 5 bases and 10 bases, in that order; junction bases with no gene match: 11. Germline lookup yields CDR1 SGHTA and CDR2 FQGNSA. Partial CDR3 DNA: TGTGCCAGCAGCCTCACTCCAGGGGGTCAATCACCC. Its translation: CASSLTPGGQSP. In full, the CDR3 is CASSLTPGGQSPLHF.

This clone was picked up a small number of times. The CDR3 extends 3 residues past the end of the read, so its final part is completed from the germline J gene. V usage is TRBV2 and J usage is TRBJ2-2; 7 nucleotides line up with TRBD1. The CDR3 totals 15 residues. Germline loops: CDR1 SNHLY, CDR2 FYNNEI. J was trimmed by 3 bases and V by 8 bases; bases with no gene match: 9. This CDR3 is CASGTNRGYTGELFF. The DNA read from the CDR3 is TGTGCCAGCGGGACGAACAGGGGTTACACCGGGGAG.

This clone was seen repeatedly, ten times or more. The read finishes 3 residues shy of the CDR3 end, and the germline J gene is used to complete it. The chain recombines TRBV7-3 with TRBJ1-2, with 7 bases lining up with TRBD1. This CDR3 contains 15 residues. Looked up from germline, CDR1 is SGHTA and CDR2 is FQGTGA. V shed 4 bases and J 1 base; nucleotides not matched to a gene: 6. The sequenced part of the CDR3 DNA is TGTGCCAGCAGCTCTTCCGGGACAGATAACTATGGC. It yields the protein CASSSSGTDNYG. The CDR3 as a whole reads CASSSSGTDNYGYTF.

This clone was picked up many times. The missing CDR3 end, 3 residues past where the read stops, is filled in from the germline J gene. The chain recombines TRBV19 with TRBJ2-7; TRBD1 agrees at 9 bases. V was clipped by 5 bases and J by 2 bases; unmatched bases: 7. Looked up from germline, CDR1 is LNHDA and CDR2 is SQIVND (reference sequence). The CDR3 has 15 amino acids. The CDR3 DNA, read in part, is TGTGCCAGTAGTTGGGGACAGGGAAGAACCTACGAG. Translated, it gives CASSWGQGRTYE. The full CDR3 is CASSWGQGRTYEQYF. Based on the CDR3 plus reference TRBV19 and TRBJ2-7, the full variable domain is DGGITQSPKYLFRKEGQNVTLSCEQNLNHDAMYWYRQDPGQGLRLIYYSQIVNDFQKGDIAEGYSVSREKKESFPLTVTSAQKNPTAFYLCASSWGQGRTYEQYFGPGTRLTVT.

This clone was recorded at least ten times. The read is 3 residues too short to cover the CDR3 end, so that end is filled in from the germline J gene. The V and J genes are TRBV18 and TRBJ2-7; TRBD1 agrees at 8 bases. Germline V gene data show CDR1 as KGHSH and CDR2 as LQKENI. CDR3 length equals 16 residues. V trimming: 5 bases; J trimming: 5 bases; junction bases outside the gene matches: 14. CDR3 loop: CASSGGLDRGRDEQYF. The DNA read from the CDR3 is TGTGCCAGCTCAGGCGGCCTTGACAGGGGTCGGGACGAG.

This clone was detected many times. Read data end 3 residues before the CDR3 end; the end is taken from the germline J gene. The genes are TRBV7-2 and TRBJ2-1, with TRBD1 matching 7 bases. Germline CDR1 reads SGHTA; CDR2 reads FQGNSA. V gave up 5 bases and J gave up 7 bases; unmatched junction bases: 11. The CDR3 consists of 15 residues. CDR3 amino acids: CASSPRQGVRNEQFF. The sequenced CDR3 bases are TGTGCCAGCAGCCCCCGACAGGGCGTTAGGAATGAG. Full variable domain (outside the CDR3, taken from reference TRBV7-2 and TRBJ2-1): GAGVSQSPSNKVTEKGKDVELRCDPISGHTALYWYRQSLGQGLEFLIYFQGNSAPDKSGLPSDRFSAERTGGSVSTLTIQRTQQEDSAVYLCASSPRQGVRNEQFFGPGTRLTVL.

This clone showed up many times. The CDR3 end falls 3 residues outside the read, so it is completed with the germline J gene. This sequence joins TRBV20-1 and TRBJ2-5; weak D call: TRBD1 (6 bases). This CDR3 is built from 15 residues. Trimming took 0 bases from V and 4 from J, leaving 15 bases between them. Germline V gene sequence: CDR1 DFQATT, CDR2 SNEGSKA (reference sequence). The sequenced CDR3 bases are TGCAGTGCTAGAGATAGGTTAAGGGGGTCAGAGACC. Protein: CSARDRLRGSET. The whole CDR3 is CSARDRLRGSETQYF.

The sample holds many counts of this clone. The CDR3 end falls 3 residues outside the read, so it is completed with the germline J gene. The J gene is TRBJ1-1, the V gene TRBV19, with 8 bases matching TRBD1. The germline CDR1 and CDR2 sequences are LNHDA and SQIVND (reference sequence). The CDR3 is 14 residues long. Trimming took 2 bases from V and 6 from J; bases not matched to a gene: 5. The CDR3 DNA, read in part, is TGTGCCAGTAGTATACGGGGCAGGGGGCCTGAA. Translating gives CASSIRGRGPE. The full CDR3 sequence reads CASSIRGRGPEAFF.

At least ten counts were recorded for this clone. Read coverage stops 3 residues before the CDR3 terminus; the germline J gene supplies the remainder. This chain uses TRBV20-1 with TRBJ1-1; D is perhaps TRBD1 (5 bases). The V gene's germline CDR1 is DFQATT and CDR2 SNEGSKA (reference sequence). This CDR3 has 14 amino acids. The V gene lost 8 bases and the J gene lost 0 bases, with 16 bases spanning the gap. The CDR3 protein is CSSNPQGMNTEAFF. The CDR3 DNA, read in part, is TGCAGTAGCAATCCTCAGGGTATGAACACTGAA.

This clone occurred many times. The CDR3 region is CASSLMRRSSTDTQYF. CDR3 bases read: TGTGCCAGCAGCTTAATGAGAAGGTCTAGCACAGATACG. The chain uses TRBV7-8 and TRBJ2-3; D is uncertain. The missing CDR3 end, 3 residues past where the read stops, is filled in from the germline J gene. The V end lost 2 bases, the J end lost 0 bases, and 12 bases lay between the germline ends. The CDR3 covers 16 residues. CDR1 and CDR2 from the germline V gene are SGHVS and FQNEAQ.

In this sample, this clone turned up many times. The CDR3 end falls 3 residues outside the read, so it is completed with the germline J gene. The chain couples TRBV5-1 to TRBJ1-3, with 9 bases that match TRBD1. Trimming at V came to 3 bases and at J to 4 bases, leaving 2 bases not matched to a gene. Germline V gives CDR1 SGHRS, CDR2 YFSETQ. This CDR3 is 14 amino acids long. The sequenced part of the CDR3 DNA is TGCGCCAGCAGCTGGGGACAGGGCGGAAACACC. Protein: CASSWGQGGNT. The entire CDR3 protein reads CASSWGQGGNTIYF.

This clone was picked up many times. The read terminates 3 residues before the CDR3 end, so the remaining end is supplied by the germline J gene. The chain combines TRBV6-4 with TRBJ1-4; no reliable D call. The CDR3 totals 15 residues. Germline V gene data show CDR1 as MRHNA and CDR2 as SNTAGT. The CDR3 DNA, read in part, is TGTGCCAGCAGTGACTCGAGCCTTAGCGGGAGTCAA. It yields the protein CASSDSSLSGSQ. The full-length CDR3 reads as CASSDSSLSGSQLFF.

A word on this clone: The read ends 3 residues shy of where the CDR3 ends; the end is completed using the germline J gene. The chain couples TRBV7-2 to TRBJ1-4, with 7 bases that match TRBD1. The CDR3 length is 14 residues. Germline V lookup: CDR1 SGHTA, CDR2 FQGNSA. CDR3 sequence reads: CASSSTGPAVKLFF. CDR3 DNA (partial): TGTGCCAGCAGCTCGACAGGGCCCGCGGTTAAA.

A few counts support this clone. The read comes to an end 3 residues before the CDR3 does, leaving the germline J gene to fill in the end. The chain links TRBV10-1 to TRBJ2-5, with 14 bases fitting TRBD2. Losses at the gene ends were 2 bases for V and 4 bases for J; bases not matched to a gene: 6. Per the germline V gene, CDR1 is WNHNN and CDR2 is SYGVQD (reference sequence). This CDR3 contains 17 residues. CDR3 sequence reads: CASSEAPGLAGVETQYF. Partial CDR3 DNA: TGCGCCAGCAGTGAGGCTCCGGGACTAGCGGGAGTAGAGACC.

This clone was recorded at least ten times. The read gets to within 3 residues of the CDR3 end, and the germline J gene fills in the rest. The chain uses TRBV7-8 and TRBJ2-7, with TRBD2 matching 12 bases. Trimming cost V 4 bases and J 4 bases; bases outside gene matches: 5. This CDR3 is built from 15 residues. CDR1 is SGHVS and CDR2 is FQNEAQ in the germline V gene. CDR3 amino acids: CASSSLAGGPYEQYF. CDR3 bases read: TGTGCCAGCAGCTCCCTAGCGGGAGGGCCTTACGAG.

This clone showed up many times. With the read ending 3 residues before the CDR3 end, the germline J gene is used to fill in that end. This chain uses TRBV11-3 with TRBJ2-1; a weak D match, TRBD2 (5 bases). Deletions cut 5 bases from V and 7 bases from J, with 12 bases between. Germline V gene sequence: CDR1 SGHNT, CDR2 YENEEA. The CDR3 has 13 amino acids. The covered CDR3 bases are TGTGCCAGCAGCCGATATAGAGGGAATGAG. This gives the protein CASSRYRGNE. The whole CDR3 is CASSRYRGNEQFF.

This clone has at least ten counts. The CDR3 end falls 3 residues outside the read, so it is completed with the germline J gene. The rearrangement links TRBV20-1 to TRBJ1-3; 7 bases align to TRBD1. The CDR3 has 17 amino acids. Looked up from germline, CDR1 is DFQATT and CDR2 is SNEGSKA (reference sequence). Trimming at V came to 0 bases and at J to 1 base, leaving 9 bases not matched to a gene. CDR3 residues: CSARDPGQFSSGNTIYF. The DNA read from the CDR3 is TGCAGTGCTAGAGATCCGGGACAGTTCTCATCTGGAAACACC.

This clone has ten or more counts. The read stops 3 residues short of the end of the CDR3; the missing end is completed from the germline J gene. The rearrangement uses TRBV7-2 and TRBJ2-3, with 9 bases lining up with TRBD1. The germline V gene has CDR1 SGHTA and CDR2 FQGNSA. This CDR3 comprises 14 residues. V lost 8 bases, J lost 3 bases, and 6 bases stayed unmatched. The sequenced CDR3 bases are TGTGCCAGCGACTGGGGACAGGGTACAGATACG. It codes for CASDWGQGTDT. The complete CDR3 sequence is CASDWGQGTDTQYF.

On this clone: The same CDR3 arises from other DNA sequences in this sample as well. The sequenced CDR3 bases are TGTGCCAGCTCACCACGTGCGTCCAGCGGGACGAGCTCCTACAATGAG. This gives the protein CASSPRASSGTSSYNE. The whole CDR3 region reads CASSPRASSGTSSYNEQFF. The chain links TRBV18 to TRBJ2-1, with 7 bases identical to TRBD2. The DNA ends 3 residues before the CDR3 does, and the rest of the CDR3 is filled in from the germline J gene. The CDR3 covers 19 residues. The V and J ends lost 1 base and 0 bases, in that order; junction bases with no gene match: 12. Germline values: CDR1 KGHSH, CDR2 LQKENI. The whole variable domain, remainder taken from reference TRBV18 and TRBJ2-1, is NAGVMQNPRHLVRRRGQEARLRCSPMKGHSHVYWYRQLPEEGLKFMVYLQKENIIDESGMPKERFSAEFPKEGPSILRIQQVVRGDSAAYFCASSPRASSGTSSYNEQFFGPGTRLTVL.

There are many counts of this clone. The read ends 3 residues before the CDR3 terminus; that terminus is restored from the germline J gene. The genes are TRBV6-2 or TRBV6-3 and TRBJ1-2; 11 nucleotides agree with TRBD1. The germline V gene has CDR1 MNHEY and CDR2 SVGEGT. V gave up 6 bases and J gave up 4 bases; unmatched junction bases: 7. This CDR3 is 15 amino acids long. CDR3 DNA (partial): TGTGCCAGCAGAGACCGGGACAGGGGGAGCTATGGC. This encodes CASRDRDRGSYG. The whole CDR3 protein reads CASRDRDRGSYGYTF.

This clone was observed at least ten times. The read falls 3 residues short of the CDR3 end, and the missing part is taken from the germline J gene. The rearrangement uses TRBV7-2 and TRBJ2-2; D not resolved. Between the trimmed V and J ends, which lost 0 bases and 1 base, there was a span of 3 bases. The CDR3 runs 14 residues. Germline V gives CDR1 SGHTA, CDR2 FQGNSA. The CDR3 bases that were read are TGTGCCAGCAGCTTAGCAGGGAACACCGGGGAG. The encoded protein is CASSLAGNTGE. Given in full, the CDR3 is CASSLAGNTGELFF.

This clone was detected ten times or more. The read halts 3 residues ahead of the CDR3 end, with the missing end drawn from the germline J gene. The chain carries TRBV20-1 and TRBJ2-2; TRBD1 or TRBD2 may be the D gene (5 bases each). From germline, CDR1 is DFQATT and CDR2 SNEGSKA (reference sequence). Trimming left V 3 bases short and J 8 bases short, with 19 bases between. The length of the CDR3 is 15 residues. The CDR3 DNA, read in part, is TGCAGTGCTAGCAGCACGAGAGGGGCGCAGGGGGAG. As protein: CSASSTRGAQGE. From start to end, the CDR3 is CSASSTRGAQGELFF.

This clone was seen at least ten times. The read stops 3 residues short of the end of the CDR3; the missing end is completed from the germline J gene. The V gene is TRBV10-3, the J gene TRBJ2-3; 11 nucleotides agree with TRBD2. CDR1 and CDR2 (germline): ENHRY, SYGVKD. Trimming cost V 3 bases and J 4 bases; bases outside gene matches: 6. The CDR3 loop spans 16 amino acids. The CDR3 bases that were read are TGTGCCATCAGTGATAGCGGGAGGGTTACGGCAGATACG. It encodes CAISDSGRVTADT. The full CDR3 sequence reads CAISDSGRVTADTQYF.

This clone was detected ten times or more. Sequencing ends 3 residues short of the CDR3 end; the germline J gene provides the rest. The chain is built from TRBV20-1 and TRBJ2-3; a weak D match, TRBD1 (6 bases). Between the trimmed V and J ends, which lost 3 bases and 2 bases, there was a span of 15 bases. The CDR3 has 15 residues. Germline CDR1 reads DFQATT; CDR2 reads SNEGSKA (reference sequence). CDR3 amino acids: CSASPQTGITDTQYF. The covered CDR3 bases are TGCAGTGCTAGTCCCCAGACAGGCATCACAGATACG.

This clone has at least ten counts. The sequenced fragment ends 3 residues before the CDR3 boundary, so the rest is inferred from the germline J gene. The genes are TRBV20-1 and TRBJ2-1, with 8 bases fitting TRBD1. This CDR3 is built from 15 residues. The V gene's germline CDR1 is DFQATT and CDR2 SNEGSKA (reference sequence). Germline trimming cut 1 base from V and 8 bases from J; bases unmatched to any gene: 10. CDR3 DNA (partial): TGCAGTGCTAGAGGGAGGAGACAGGGGTGGGATGAG. This encodes CSARGRRQGWDE. The entire CDR3 is CSARGRRQGWDEQFF.

This clone was picked up a small number of times. The read halts 3 residues ahead of the CDR3 end, with the missing end drawn from the germline J gene. The J gene is TRBJ1-4, the V gene TRBV2; a weak D match, TRBD1 (6 bases). V lost 8 bases and J 6 bases, leaving 16 bases between the germline ends. The germline V gene encodes CDR1 SNHLY and CDR2 FYNNEI. The CDR3 extends over 14 amino acids. The covered CDR3 bases are TGTGCCAGCGTTACAGGGTTGTCGGATGAAAAA. It is translated as CASVTGLSDEK. The whole CDR3 protein is CASVTGLSDEKLFF.

Ten or more counts support this clone. The sequence runs out 3 residues before the end of the CDR3; the remainder is reconstructed from the germline J gene. This rearrangement joins TRBV20-1 to TRBJ2-7, with a tentative D call TRBD1 (5 bases). From germline, CDR1 is DFQATT and CDR2 SNEGSKA (reference sequence). The CDR3 is 13 residues long. V lost 6 bases, J lost 0 bases, and 12 bases lay in between. The CDR3 reads CSALGHSSYEQYF. The part of the CDR3 DNA that was read is TGCAGTGCATTAGGACACAGCTCCTACGAG.